The next 20 T cell receptor beta chains were all read from a single sample in a study of T cell responses to AZD1222 COVID-19 vaccine. Sequenced by immunoSEQ multiplex PCR; TCRdb stores in-frame clones only, minus some. The sample carries about 99,000 clones, approximately 93% recorded once. Sequencing used peripheral blood, obtained 28 days after the second AZD1222 dose. These receptor sequences come from an adult who received the AZD1222 COVID-19 vaccine.

V gene TRBV6-1 combines with J gene TRBJ1-2; D might be TRBD1 (5 bases). This CDR3 contains 14 residues. Trimming left V 2 bases short and J 5 bases short, with 12 bases between. The V gene's germline CDR1 is MNHNS and CDR2 SASEGT. The CDR3 region has the DNA TGTGCCAGCAGTGAACCCGAGGGACTTTATGGCTACACCTTC. This sequence encodes CASSEPEGLYGYTF.

The count of this clone is one. This chain links TRBV10-3 with TRBJ2-1, with D possibly being TRBD2 (5 bases). V was pared by 4 bases and J by 5 bases, with 12 bases between. There are 14 residues in the CDR3. Germline CDR1 reads ENHRY; CDR2 reads SYGVKD. CDR3 DNA: TGTGCCATCAGTGGGAAGCGGACTGACAATGAGCAGTTCTTC. Protein sequence: CAISGKRTDNEQFF.

This clone showed up just once. This chain links TRBV5-4 with TRBJ1-6; D perhaps matches TRBD1 (6 bases). The CDR3 extends over 17 amino acids. Deletions cut 6 bases from V and 5 bases from J, with 21 bases between. CDR1 is SGHNT, CDR2 YYREEE, per germline (reference sequence). The CDR3 reads CASTTLDNRENNSPLHF. In DNA, the CDR3 is TGTGCCAGCACAACCCTGGATAACAGGGAGAATAATTCACCCCTCCACTTT.

CDR3 coding DNA: TGTGCCAGCAGTTGGGGACAGCCACCTACTGAAGCTTTCTTT. The encoded protein is CASSWGQPPTEAFF. The chain carries TRBV6-5 and TRBJ1-1; 7 bases fit TRBD1. Germline V gene sequence: CDR1 MNHEY, CDR2 SVGAGI. Trimming removed 4 bases from V and 5 bases from J; junction bases left unmatched: 7. The CDR3 is 14 residues long.

The chain couples TRBV10-2 to TRBJ2-1; 10 nucleotides align to TRBD2. Germline CDR1 reads WSHSY; CDR2 reads SAAADI. This CDR3 is built from 13 residues. Losses at the gene ends were 8 bases for V and 9 bases for J; bases not matched to a gene: 7. The CDR3 nucleotides are TGCGCCAGCCGTCTAGCGGGAGACGGTGAGCAGTTCTTC. Translated: CASRLAGDGEQFF.

V usage is TRBV5-5 and J usage is TRBJ2-2, with 9 bases aligning to TRBD1. The CDR3 contains 16 residues. V trimming: 3 bases; J trimming: 3 bases; junction bases outside the gene matches: 6. CDR1 SGHKS and CDR2 YYEKEE come from the germline V gene (reference sequence). The CDR3 is CASSSGTGMYTGELFF. CDR3 DNA sequence: TGTGCCAGCAGCTCTGGGACAGGGATGTACACCGGGGAGCTGTTTTTT.

Details on this clone: The DNA is left out, because the CDR3 cannot be placed on it with certainty; the CDR3 is given as TCRdb lists it. The chain combines TRBV21-1 with TRBJ1-2; TRBD1 is taken as the D call from the table, unchecked against the DNA. TRBV21-1 is a pseudogene. 17 amino acids form the CDR3, both terminal residues included. The CDR3: CASSKAVGQGIHYGYTF.

This chain links TRBV7-8 with TRBJ1-4, with D possibly matching TRBD1 (6 bases). This CDR3 has 14 residues. Germline V gene lookup returns CDR1 SGHVS and CDR2 FQNEAQ. The ends were cut back, 2 bases at V and 6 bases at J, with 10 bases in the middle. CDR3 in DNA: TGTGCCAGCAGCTTACGAAGGGGGGATGAAAAACTGTTTTTT. The encoded protein is CASSLRRGDEKLFF.

V gene TRBV19 combines with J gene TRBJ1-2; possibly TRBD1 for D (5 bases). Germline V gives CDR1 LNHDA, CDR2 SQIVND (reference sequence). This CDR3 is built from 13 residues. The V gene lost 4 bases and the J gene lost 3 bases, with 9 bases spanning the gap. CDR3 nucleotide sequence: TGTGCCAGTAGTAAGACAGTTGACTATGGCTACACCTTC. Amino acids: CASSKTVDYGYTF.

The rearrangement uses TRBV3-1 (or the pseudogene TRBV3-2) and TRBJ2-3, with 8 bases aligning to TRBD2. The germline gives CDR1 LGHDT, CDR2 YNNKEL (reference sequence). This CDR3 has 14 residues. V gave up 6 bases and J gave up 1 base; unmatched junction bases: 3. The CDR3 coding sequence is TGTGCCAGCAGTCCGACTAGCGGCACAGATACGCAGTATTTT. This encodes CASSPTSGTDTQYF.

J is TRBJ2-3 and V is TRBV5-1; no clear D. V was cut by 2 bases and J by 3 bases, with 1 base left in between. Germline V gene sequence: CDR1 SGHRS, CDR2 YFSETQ. The CDR3 totals 11 residues. The CDR3, as DNA: TGCGCCAGCAGCTTTACAGATACGCAGTATTTT. Encoded protein: CASSFTDTQYF.

The chain is built from TRBV19 and TRBJ2-7, with TRBD1 matching 11 bases. The CDR3 length is 17 residues. From germline, CDR1 is LNHDA and CDR2 SQIVND (reference sequence). V shed 3 bases, J shed 0 bases, and the junction held 7 bases outside the gene matches. CDR3 amino acids: CASSIHPGTGGSYEQYF. The CDR3 DNA reads TGTGCCAGTAGTATCCATCCCGGGACAGGGGGCTCCTACGAGCAGTACTTC.

This clone was seen a few times. CDR3 in DNA: TGTGCCAGCAGCTCCCTCCGGGAACCGAACACTGAAGCTTTCTTT. This codes for CASSSLREPNTEAFF. The V and J genes are TRBV5-6 and TRBJ1-1; no clear D. The germline V and J ends were trimmed by 3 bases and 1 base, with 13 bases remaining between them. The CDR3 loop spans 15 amino acids. Germline CDR1 SGHDT, CDR2 YYEEEE. Drawing the rest from reference TRBV5-6 and TRBJ1-1, the complete variable domain is DAGVTQSPTHLIKTRGQQVTLRCSPKSGHDTVSWYQQALGQGPQFIFQYYEEEERQRGNFPDRFSGHQFPNYSSELNVNALLLGDSALYLCASSSLREPNTEAFFGQGTRLTVV.

The rearrangement links TRBV4-3 to TRBJ1-2; 7 nucleotides match TRBD1. The junction had 6 bases not matched to a gene; V was cut back by 0 bases and J by 11 bases. This CDR3 region has 13 residues. Germline CDR1 is LGHNA and CDR2 is YSLEER. CDR3 in DNA: TGCGCCAGCAGCCAAGAGATCGGACAGGCTTACACCTTC. Translation gives CASSQEIGQAYTF.

The count of this clone is one. The V gene is TRBV3-1 (or the pseudogene TRBV3-2), the J gene TRBJ2-1, with TRBD2 identical over 12 bases. CDR3 length: 14 amino acids. The germline CDR1 and CDR2 sequences are LGHDT and YNNKEL (reference sequence). The junction had 1 base not matched to a gene; V was cut back by 5 bases and J by 5 bases. The CDR3 coding sequence is TGTGCCAGCAGCAGACTAGCGGGGGACAATGAGCAGTTCTTC. Its translation is CASSRLAGDNEQFF.

The rearrangement joins TRBV6-2 or TRBV6-3 to TRBJ2-2; D gene unclear. CDR1 is MNHEY and CDR2 is SVGEGT in the germline V gene. Trimming cost V 5 bases and J 0 bases, with 10 bases left between them. CDR3 length: 15 amino acids. Written as DNA, the CDR3 is TGTGCCAGCAGTCCCAGGTTCACGAACACCGGGGAGCTGTTTTTT. Translation gives CASSPRFTNTGELFF.

The chain employs TRBV3-1 (or the pseudogene TRBV3-2) and TRBJ2-2, with a possible D match to TRBD2 (6 bases). This CDR3 region has 14 residues. V lost 4 bases and J 5 bases, leaving 11 bases between the germline ends. CDR1 and CDR2 from the germline V gene are LGHDT and YNNKEL (reference sequence). The CDR3 reads CASSPMGGTGELFF. The DNA for the CDR3 is TGTGCCAGCAGCCCTATGGGGGGAACCGGGGAGCTGTTTTTT.

This chain's CDR3 is CASSEGTAAREQYF. As DNA, the CDR3 is TGCGCCAGCAGTGAAGGGACAGCTGCCCGGGAGCAGTACTTC. The chain employs TRBV10-1 and TRBJ2-7; 7 bases are shared with TRBD1. Germline-derived CDR1 and CDR2 are WNHNN and SYGVQD (reference sequence). The trim removed 3 bases at V and 7 bases at J, leaving 9 bases unmatched. The CDR3 totals 14 residues.

This clone was detected ten times or more. This chain joins TRBV11-2 and TRBJ2-7; no reliable D call. Germline loops: CDR1 SGHAT, CDR2 FQNNGV. The CDR3 loop spans 12 amino acids. Between the trimmed V and J ends, which lost 0 bases and 3 bases, there was a span of 3 bases. The CDR3 DNA reads as TGTGCCAGCAGCTTAGATTACTACGAGCAGTACTTC. It encodes CASSLDYYEQYF.

The count of this clone is one. CDR3 protein: CASSLGAGQTYEQYF. For the CDR3, the DNA is TGTGCCAGCAGCTTAGGGGCGGGACAGACCTACGAGCAGTACTTC. This rearrangement joins TRBV13 to TRBJ2-7; tentatively, D is TRBD1 (7 bases). This CDR3 has 15 residues. From germline, CDR1 is PRHDT and CDR2 FYEKMQ (reference sequence). The ends were cut back, 0 bases at V and 2 bases at J, with 11 bases in the middle. Combining the CDR3 with reference TRBV13 and TRBJ2-7 gives the whole variable domain AAGVIQSPRHLIKEKRETATLKCYPIPRHDTVYWYQQGPGQDPQFLISFYEKMQSDKGSIPDRFSAQQFSDYHSELNMSSLELGDSALYFCASSLGAGQTYEQYFGPGTRLTVT.